The 23 T cell receptor beta chains given below trace back to one sample, sequenced in a study of shared clonotypes between healthy human individuals. The data were produced by immunoSEQ multiplex PCR, yet TCRdb's version contains in-frame clones alone and is incomplete. The sample includes around 1.6 million clones, 95% to 99% seen only once; the top ten take approximately 0.44%. Sequencing used naive CD4+ T cells sorted from blood. As to subset: CD45RA+ positively selected. The source is a man aged 25-45 years in good health.

This chain links TRBV6-1 with TRBJ2-1; 8 bases agree with TRBD1. The CDR3 runs 13 residues. Unmatched junction bases numbered 8, after V lost 2 bases and J lost 14 bases. The germline V gene has CDR1 MNHNS and CDR2 SASEGT. The CDR3, as DNA: TGTGCCAGCAGTGAATTGACAGGGGAAGGTGAGTTCTTC. This gives the protein CASSELTGEGEFF.

The V gene is TRBV11-2, the J gene TRBJ2-2; no definite D call. This CDR3 region has 13 residues. CDR1 SGHAT and CDR2 FQNNGV come from the germline V gene. V was clipped by 6 bases and J by 4 bases, with 9 bases between them. Written as DNA, the CDR3 is TGTGCCAGCAGGACCCCGGGCACCGGGGAGCTGTTTTTT. Translated: CASRTPGTGELFF.

The chain couples TRBV5-1 to TRBJ2-5; tentative D call: TRBD2 (6 bases). This CDR3 region has 17 residues. Germline V gives CDR1 SGHRS, CDR2 YFSETQ. V was pared by 6 bases and J by 0 bases, with 21 bases between. CDR3 in DNA: TGCGCCAGCACCTCGGGCTCGGGGGAATTGTACCAAGAGACCCAGTACTTC. It encodes CASTSGSGELYQETQYF.

The V call is TRBV12-5, the J call TRBJ2-3, with TRBD1 matching over 9 bases. CDR3 length equals 15 residues. Trimming cost V 6 bases and J 1 base; bases outside gene matches: 5. The germline V gene has CDR1 LGHNT and CDR2 FRNRAP. CDR3 protein: CASGLQGAGTDTQYF. CDR3 DNA: TGTGCTAGTGGGCTACAGGGGGCAGGCACAGATACGCAGTATTTT.

A note on this clone: Within the sample, other DNA sequences also encode this same CDR3. The chain uses TRBV5-1 and TRBJ2-3; D not certain. CDR3 length: 14 amino acids. V was clipped by 4 bases and J by 0 bases, with 9 bases between them. Per the germline V gene, CDR1 is SGHRS and CDR2 is YFSETQ. DNA for the CDR3: TGCGCCAGCAGCCTGGCGGCGAGCACAGATACGCAGTATTTT. It encodes CASSLAASTDTQYF. Supplemented by reference TRBV5-1 and TRBJ2-3, the full variable domain reads KAGVTQTPRYLIKTRGQQVTLSCSPISGHRSVSWYQQTPGQGLQFLFEYFSETQRNKGNFPGRFSGRQFSNSRSEMNVSTLELGDSALYLCASSLAASTDTQYFGPGTRLTVL.

CDR3: CASSQTVRATLRHTGELFF. The DNA of the CDR3 is TGTGCCAGCAGCCAAACAGTCCGGGCTACCCTCCGGCACACCGGGGAGCTGTTTTTT. The chain joins TRBV7-9 to TRBJ2-2; the D is unclear. The length of the CDR3 is 19 residues. V was clipped by 5 bases and J by 3 bases, with 25 bases between them. Germline CDR1 SEHNR, CDR2 FQNEAQ (reference sequence).

The CDR3 DNA sequence: TGTGCCAGCAGCGTCACAGGGTCGGGGCCCCAGCATTTT. Protein sequence: CASSVTGSGPQHF. The rearrangement uses TRBV7-9 and TRBJ1-5; maybe TRBD1 (6 bases). Germline values: CDR1 SEHNR, CDR2 FQNEAQ (reference sequence). The CDR3 loop spans 13 amino acids. V gave up 5 bases and J gave up 9 bases, with 14 bases separating them.

This clone was observed once. At one end the junction does not follow the germline gene, possibly because of a read error. The J gene is TRBJ2-1, the V gene TRBV5-4; 9 nucleotides agree with TRBD1. The CDR3 length is 15 residues. Germline lookup yields CDR1 SGHNT and CDR2 YYREEE (reference sequence). The CDR3 loop reads CASSKGQGSYSEQFF. For the CDR3, the DNA is TGTGCCAGCAGCAAAGGACAGGGGAGTTACAGTGAGCAGTTCTTC.

The chain has TRBV4-1 and TRBJ2-3; tentative D call: TRBD2 (6 bases). This CDR3 is 18 amino acids long. Looked up from germline, CDR1 is MGHRA and CDR2 is YSYEKL. Trimming shortened V by 1 base and J by 1 base, and 18 bases separated the two germline ends. The DNA of the CDR3 is TGCGCCAGCAGCCAAGTGGGGATAGGGCGGGGCGGCACAGATACGCAGTATTTT. As protein: CASSQVGIGRGGTDTQYF.

The V and J genes are TRBV29-1 and TRBJ2-7, with D tentatively TRBD1 (6 bases). Germline V gene lookup returns CDR1 SQVTM and CDR2 ANQGSEA. Trimming shortened V by 5 bases and J by 2 bases, and 13 bases separated the two germline ends. CDR3 length: 13 residues. CDR3 coding DNA: TGCAGCGTTCTCTCAGGGGTTACCTACGAGCAGTACTTC. Its protein product is CSVLSGVTYEQYF.

The chain carries TRBV5-1 and TRBJ2-5; 7 bases line up with TRBD1. CDR3 length: 14 residues. Trimming removed 4 bases from V and 3 bases from J; junction bases left unmatched: 6. Germline V gene sequence: CDR1 SGHRS, CDR2 YFSETQ. The CDR3 spells CASSKGDREETQYF. Here the CDR3 DNA reads TGCGCCAGCAGCAAAGGCGACAGGGAAGAGACCCAGTACTTC.

The J gene is TRBJ2-3, the V gene TRBV9, with 12 bases identical to TRBD2. This CDR3 is built from 17 residues. CDR1 and CDR2 from the germline V gene are SGDLS and YYNGEE. Losses at the gene ends were 4 bases for V and 1 base for J; bases not matched to a gene: 7. In nucleotides, the CDR3 is TGTGCCAGCAGCCCGACTAGCGGGAGCGGGGGCACAGATACGCAGTATTTT. Translated, it gives CASSPTSGSGGTDTQYF.

A remark on this clone: Other DNA sequences of this sample code for an identical CDR3. The rearrangement links TRBV5-1 to TRBJ1-3, with unresolved D. The CDR3 is made up of 14 amino acids. CDR1 SGHRS and CDR2 YFSETQ come from the germline V gene. V was cut by 0 bases and J by 1 base, with 5 bases left in between. In DNA form, the CDR3 reads TGCGCCAGCAGCTTGGGTCAGTCTGGAAACACCATATATTTT. It is translated as CASSLGQSGNTIYF.

J is TRBJ2-1 and V is TRBV5-1; possible D gene TRBD2, 6 bases. CDR1 and CDR2 from the germline V gene are SGHRS and YFSETQ. The CDR3 has 12 amino acids. V was cut by 4 bases and J by 9 bases, with 11 bases left in between. CDR3 region: CASSEPEGEQFF. The CDR3 DNA follows: TGCGCCAGCAGCGAACCGGAGGGTGAGCAGTTCTTC.

The CDR3 is CASSLKGAAYNEQFF. CDR3 sequence (DNA): TGTGCCAGCAGCTTGAAGGGAGCCGCCTACAATGAGCAGTTCTTC. J is TRBJ2-1 and V is TRBV5-6; tentatively, D is TRBD2 (5 bases). Germline V gene lookup returns CDR1 SGHDT and CDR2 YYEEEE. This CDR3 comprises 15 residues. The V gene lost 1 base and the J gene lost 2 bases, with 10 bases spanning the gap.

V usage is TRBV18 and J usage is TRBJ2-2; tentatively, D is TRBD2 (6 bases). This CDR3 is 19 amino acids long. CDR1 is KGHSH, CDR2 LQKENI, per germline. V was pared by 3 bases and J by 4 bases, with 24 bases between. This CDR3 is CASSPIWGPRDPRTGELFF. The CDR3 region has the DNA TGTGCCAGCTCACCGATCTGGGGTCCGCGGGATCCCCGCACCGGGGAGCTGTTTTTT.

The V call is TRBV18, the J call TRBJ1-1; 7 nucleotides line up with TRBD1. V lost 5 bases, J lost 0 bases, and 12 bases stayed unmatched. This CDR3 is 17 amino acids long. The germline gives CDR1 KGHSH, CDR2 LQKENI. The CDR3 nucleotides read TGTGCCAGCTCATACTACCGCGCGGGGACAGTGAACACTGAAGCTTTCTTT. Its protein is CASSYYRAGTVNTEAFF.

This chain connects TRBV18 to TRBJ1-1, with D possibly matching TRBD1 (6 bases). The ends were cut back, 6 bases at V and 6 bases at J, with 14 bases in the middle. The CDR3 length is 13 residues. Germline lookup yields CDR1 KGHSH and CDR2 LQKENI. CDR3 in DNA: TGTGCCAGCTCGATGGTACAGGGCCCTGAAGCTTTCTTT. Protein product: CASSMVQGPEAFF.

The genes are TRBV10-3 and TRBJ1-1; 8 bases fit TRBD1. V trimming: 4 bases; J trimming: 4 bases; junction bases outside the gene matches: 5. The germline V gene has CDR1 ENHRY and CDR2 SYGVKD. The CDR3 sequence is 14 residues long. DNA of the CDR3: TGTGCCATCAGTGGACAGGGGATCGGCACTGAAGCTTTCTTT. It is translated as CAISGQGIGTEAFF.

This rearrangement joins TRBV5-6 to TRBJ2-6; D unresolved. Trimming took off 9 bases at V and 4 bases at J, with 17 bases between the two ends. Germline assignment: CDR1 SGHDT and CDR2 YYEEEE. The CDR3 contains 15 residues. This chain's CDR3 is CATLVRSSGANVLTF. CDR3 coding DNA: TGTGCCACCCTGGTGAGATCCTCCGGGGCCAACGTCCTGACTTTC.

V usage is TRBV6-5 and J usage is TRBJ1-6; 7 positions match TRBD1. With V trimmed by 5 bases and J by 14 bases, 15 bases remained unmatched. This CDR3 region has 15 residues. The germline V gene has CDR1 MNHEY and CDR2 SVGAGI. The CDR3 nucleotides are TGTGCCAGCAGTCCTCGGGACAGCCCCTCGAGGGCCCTCCACTTT. This sequence encodes CASSPRDSPSRALHF.

To note about this clone: Other DNA sequences from this sample encode an identical CDR3 as well. This sequence joins TRBV4-1 and TRBJ2-1; possibly TRBD2 for D (6 bases). The CDR3 totals 14 residues. Germline-derived CDR1 and CDR2 are MGHRA and YSYEKL. Trimming cost V 0 bases and J 9 bases, with 12 bases left between them. The CDR3 is CASSQDPSVGEQFF. In DNA, the CDR3 is TGCGCCAGCAGCCAAGACCCTAGCGTGGGTGAGCAGTTCTTC.

The genes are TRBV7-2 and TRBJ2-7; D unclear. V lost 0 bases to trimming and J lost 7 bases, with 10 bases between them. This CDR3 region has 13 residues. CDR1 and CDR2 (germline): SGHTA, FQGNSA. CDR3 residues: CASSLASKGEQYF. As DNA, the CDR3 is TGTGCCAGCAGCTTAGCGAGTAAGGGTGAGCAGTACTTC.